Listed below are T cell receptor beta chains from one sample, sequenced in a study of blood T cell repertoires in COVID-19. Data came from immunoSEQ multiplex PCR; TCRdb stores just in-frame clones and leaves some out. The table lists 28,000 or so clones, approximately 82% of them singletons, with 30% to 40% in the top ten. Sequencing used peripheral blood. The receptors were gathered from a human donor in a cohort sampled during active COVID-19. The conserved cysteine and the conserved F or W are not part of the CDR3 here. The order of the fields is J gene, V gene, CDR3 protein.

TRBJ1-1	TRBV30	AWTGKRGLNTEAF
TRBJ2-1	TRBV30	AWSETSDYNEQF
TRBJ2-7	TRBV30	AWSEDSFYEQY
TRBJ1-3	TRBV11-3	ASSGTGNTIY
TRBJ2-7	TRBV11-2	ASSYNRGQTYEQY
TRBJ1-2	TRBV6-5	ASGQGLIYGYT
TRBJ1-2	TRBV15	ATSRAWTGGSSNYGYT
TRBJ2-2	TRBV24-1	ATSVAGTDYGELF
TRBJ2-7	TRBV15	ATSLQSEQY
TRBJ2-3	TRBV5-1	ASSSRTGVADTQY
TRBJ1-1	TRBV30	AWVLNTEAF
TRBJ2-5	TRBV7-8	ASSLDRETQY
TRBJ2-5	TRBV5-4	ASSFLQETQY
TRBJ1-2	TRBV28	ASDRARGYGYT
TRBJ1-1	TRBV5-8	ASSLFGTGDTEAF
TRBJ2-1	TRBV3-1/TRBV3-2	ASSQDRSSYNEQF
TRBJ1-1	TRBV7-9	ASSSPKRGNTEAF
TRBJ1-2	TRBV18	ASHGANYGYT
TRBJ1-2	TRBV12-3/TRBV12-4	ASSPTGPHGYT
TRBJ1-5	TRBV9	ASSATIGQPQH
TRBJ1-1	TRBV2	ASKEHIGEGTEAF
TRBJ1-2	TRBV5-5	ASSSLQGPYGYT
TRBJ1-6	TRBV5-5	ASSLTGQYNSPLH
TRBJ1-2	TRBV6-5	ASSYSGQGNYGYT
TRBJ2-7	TRBV27	ASSFRSGSPHEQY
TRBJ2-6	TRBV6-5	ASSLHSSGANVLT
TRBJ2-3	TRBV5-1	ASSSQGVPTDTQY
TRBJ2-5	TRBV6-6	ASSYSARAGGETQY
TRBJ1-6	TRBV7-9	ASSDDRVFSPLH
TRBJ1-2	TRBV30	AWSVQLGYT
TRBJ1-6	TRBV6-1	ASSEAGRAFYSPLH
TRBJ1-2	TRBV5-6	ASSLVSLLNYGYT
TRBJ1-3	TRBV19	ASSKTGTSGNTIY
TRBJ1-1	TRBV27	ASSRQQLNTEAF
TRBJ1-1	TRBV7-6	ASSRQGARGTEAF
TRBJ1-5	TRBV19	ASSIATGSNQPQH
TRBJ2-5	TRBV5-5	ASSWTGPQETQY
TRBJ2-1	TRBV9	ASSLVGSSYNEQF
TRBJ2-7	TRBV4-3	ASSPHSGYEQY
TRBJ2-3	TRBV4-1	ATLTGDTQY
TRBJ2-1	TRBV9	ASSRVDYSYNEQF
TRBJ1-5	TRBV19	ASSTTWGVGNQPQH
TRBJ2-3	TRBV19	ASSIAVYTDTQY
TRBJ2-7	TRBV12-2	ASRLGAGSQDEQY
TRBJ2-4	TRBV6-5	ASSYMGAQY
TRBJ1-1	TRBV13	ASRPTGGYDTEAF
TRBJ2-2	TRBV7-9	ASSFDRRTGELF
TRBJ1-4	TRBV3-1/TRBV3-2	ASFRRGDEKLF
TRBJ1-2	TRBV28	ASSSRVTPGQGEWGGYT
TRBJ1-1	TRBV5-4	ASSPTPMNTEAF